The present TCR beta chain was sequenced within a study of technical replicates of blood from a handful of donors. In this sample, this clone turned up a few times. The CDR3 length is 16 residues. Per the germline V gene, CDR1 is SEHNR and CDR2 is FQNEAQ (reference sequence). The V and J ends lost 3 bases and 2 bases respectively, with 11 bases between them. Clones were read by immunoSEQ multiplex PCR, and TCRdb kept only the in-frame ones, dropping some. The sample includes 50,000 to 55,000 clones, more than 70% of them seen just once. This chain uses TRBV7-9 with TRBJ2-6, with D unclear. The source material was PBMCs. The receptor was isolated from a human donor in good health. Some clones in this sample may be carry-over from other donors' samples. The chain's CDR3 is CASSFPSVPGANVLTF. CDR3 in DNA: TGTGCCAGCAGCTTCCCGTCGGTCCCTGGGGCCAACGTCCTGACTTTC.